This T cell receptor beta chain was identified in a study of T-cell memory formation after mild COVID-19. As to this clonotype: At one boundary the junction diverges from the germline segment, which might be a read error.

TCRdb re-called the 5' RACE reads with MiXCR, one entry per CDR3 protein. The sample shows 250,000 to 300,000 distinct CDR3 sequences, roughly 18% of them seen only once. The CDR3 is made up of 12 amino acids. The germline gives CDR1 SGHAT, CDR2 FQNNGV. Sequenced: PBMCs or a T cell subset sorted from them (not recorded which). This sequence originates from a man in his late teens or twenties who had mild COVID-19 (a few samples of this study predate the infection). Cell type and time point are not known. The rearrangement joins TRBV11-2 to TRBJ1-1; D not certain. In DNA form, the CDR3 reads TGTGCCAGCAGCTTAGAAGGGTTCAGCTCTGTCTTT. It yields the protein CASSLEGFSSVF.